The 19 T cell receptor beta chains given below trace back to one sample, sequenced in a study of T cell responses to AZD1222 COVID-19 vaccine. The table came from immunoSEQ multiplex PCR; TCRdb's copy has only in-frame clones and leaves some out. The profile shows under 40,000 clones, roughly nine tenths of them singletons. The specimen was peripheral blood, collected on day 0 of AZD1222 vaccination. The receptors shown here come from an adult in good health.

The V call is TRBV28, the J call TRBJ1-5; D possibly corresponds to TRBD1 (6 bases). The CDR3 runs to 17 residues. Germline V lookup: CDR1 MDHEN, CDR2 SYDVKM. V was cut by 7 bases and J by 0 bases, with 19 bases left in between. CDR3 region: CASNPPEGVLSNQPQHF. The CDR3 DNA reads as TGTGCCAGCAACCCCCCCGAGGGGGTCCTTAGCAATCAGCCCCAGCATTTT.

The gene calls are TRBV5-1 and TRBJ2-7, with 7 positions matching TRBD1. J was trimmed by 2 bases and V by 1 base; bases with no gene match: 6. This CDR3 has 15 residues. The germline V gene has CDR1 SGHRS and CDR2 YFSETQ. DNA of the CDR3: TGCGCCAGCAGCTTGAGTATTGGGACAGCCTACGAGCAGTACTTC. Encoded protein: CASSLSIGTAYEQYF.

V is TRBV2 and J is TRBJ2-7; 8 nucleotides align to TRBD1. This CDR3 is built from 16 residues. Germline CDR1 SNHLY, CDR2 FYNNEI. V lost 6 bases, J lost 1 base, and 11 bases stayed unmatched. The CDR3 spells CASRKEDRERSYEQYF. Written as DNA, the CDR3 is TGTGCCAGCAGGAAGGAGGACAGGGAAAGGTCCTACGAGCAGTACTTC. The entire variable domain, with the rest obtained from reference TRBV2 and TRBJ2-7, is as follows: EPEVTQTPSHQVTQMGQEVILRCVPISNHLYFYWYRQILGQKVEFLVSFYNNEISEKSEIFDDQFSVERPDGSNFTLKIRSTKLEDSAMYFCASRKEDRERSYEQYFGPGTRLTVT.

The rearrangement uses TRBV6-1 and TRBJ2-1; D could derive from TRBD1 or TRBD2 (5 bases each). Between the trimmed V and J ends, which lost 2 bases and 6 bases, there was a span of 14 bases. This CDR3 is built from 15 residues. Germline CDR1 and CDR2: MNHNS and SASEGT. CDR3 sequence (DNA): TGTGCCAGCAGTGAAATAACTAGTGGGGGCAATGAGCAGTTCTTC. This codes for CASSEITSGGNEQFF.

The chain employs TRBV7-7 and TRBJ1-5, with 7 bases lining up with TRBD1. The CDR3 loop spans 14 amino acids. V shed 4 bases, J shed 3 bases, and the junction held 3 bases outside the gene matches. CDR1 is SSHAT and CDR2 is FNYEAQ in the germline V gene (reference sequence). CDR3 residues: CASSSDRVNQPQHF. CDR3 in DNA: TGTGCCAGCAGCTCCGACAGGGTCAATCAGCCCCAGCATTTT.

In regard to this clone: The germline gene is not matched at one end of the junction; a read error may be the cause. CDR3: CASGEGQGKAIF. In nucleotides, the CDR3 is TGTGCCAGCGGTGAGGGACAGGGGAAAGCTATCTTT. The V gene is TRBV3-1 (or the pseudogene TRBV3-2), the J gene TRBJ1-1, with TRBD1 identical over 10 bases. Germline V gene lookup returns CDR1 LGHDT and CDR2 YNNKEL (reference sequence). The CDR3 extends over 12 amino acids.

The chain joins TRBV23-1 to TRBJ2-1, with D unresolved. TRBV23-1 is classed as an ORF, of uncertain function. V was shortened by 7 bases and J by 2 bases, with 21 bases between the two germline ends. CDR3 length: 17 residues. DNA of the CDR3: TGCGCCAGCACCCCTAAGCGCCCCTTGGGCCCCTACAATGAGCAGTTCTTC. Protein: CASTPKRPLGPYNEQFF.

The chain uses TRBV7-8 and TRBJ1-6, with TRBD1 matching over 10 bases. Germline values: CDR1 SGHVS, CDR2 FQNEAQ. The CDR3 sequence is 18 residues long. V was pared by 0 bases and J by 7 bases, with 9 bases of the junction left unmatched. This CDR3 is CASSLALRDRGWNSPLHF. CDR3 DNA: TGTGCCAGCAGCTTAGCGCTCCGGGACAGGGGTTGGAATTCACCCCTCCACTTT.

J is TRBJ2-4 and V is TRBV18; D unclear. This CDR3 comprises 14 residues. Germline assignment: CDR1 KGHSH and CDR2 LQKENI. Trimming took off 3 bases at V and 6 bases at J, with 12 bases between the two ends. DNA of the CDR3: TGTGCCAGCTCACCGAACGACGACATAAACATTCAGTACTTC. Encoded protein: CASSPNDDINIQYF.

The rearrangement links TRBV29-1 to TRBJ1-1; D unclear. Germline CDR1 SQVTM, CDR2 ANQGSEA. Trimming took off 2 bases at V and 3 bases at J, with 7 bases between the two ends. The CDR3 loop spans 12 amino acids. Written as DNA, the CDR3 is TGCAGCGTTGAAAAGTTAGACACTGAAGCTTTCTTT. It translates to CSVEKLDTEAFF.

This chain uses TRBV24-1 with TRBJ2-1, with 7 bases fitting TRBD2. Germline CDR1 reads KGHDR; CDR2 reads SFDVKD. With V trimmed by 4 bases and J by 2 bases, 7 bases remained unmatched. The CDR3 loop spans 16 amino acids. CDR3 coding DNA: TGTGCCACCAGTGACCCGGGGCGGGAGACCTACAATGAGCAGTTCTTC. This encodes CATSDPGRETYNEQFF.

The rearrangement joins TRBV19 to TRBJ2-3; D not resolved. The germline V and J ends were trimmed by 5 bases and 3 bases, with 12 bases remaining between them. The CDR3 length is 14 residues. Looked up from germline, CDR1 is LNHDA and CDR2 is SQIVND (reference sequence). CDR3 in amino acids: CASSLGRFTDTQYF. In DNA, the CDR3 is TGTGCCAGTAGTCTTGGCAGATTTACAGATACGCAGTATTTT.

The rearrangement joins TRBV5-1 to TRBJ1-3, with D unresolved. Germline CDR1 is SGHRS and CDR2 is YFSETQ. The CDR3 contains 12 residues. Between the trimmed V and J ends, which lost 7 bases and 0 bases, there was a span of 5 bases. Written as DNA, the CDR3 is TGCGCCAGCCGGGGCTCTGGAAACACCATATATTTT. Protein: CASRGSGNTIYF. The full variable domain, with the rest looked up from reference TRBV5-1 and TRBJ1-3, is KAGVTQTPRYLIKTRGQQVTLSCSPISGHRSVSWYQQTPGQGLQFLFEYFSETQRNKGNFPGRFSGRQFSNSRSEMNVSTLELGDSALYLCASRGSGNTIYFGEGSWLTVV.

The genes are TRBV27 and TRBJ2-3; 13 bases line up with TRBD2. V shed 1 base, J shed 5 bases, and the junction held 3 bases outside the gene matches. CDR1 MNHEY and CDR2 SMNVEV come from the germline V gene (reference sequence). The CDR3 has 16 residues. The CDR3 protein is CASSLWTSGRGDTQYF. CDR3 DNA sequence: TGTGCCAGCAGTTTATGGACTAGCGGGAGAGGAGATACGCAGTATTTT.

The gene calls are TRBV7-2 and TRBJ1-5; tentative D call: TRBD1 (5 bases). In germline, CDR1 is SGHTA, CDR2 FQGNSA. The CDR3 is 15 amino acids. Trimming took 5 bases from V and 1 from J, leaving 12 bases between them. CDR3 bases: TGTGCCAGCAGCCCCTGGGGGGTCAGCAATCAGCCCCAGCATTTT. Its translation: CASSPWGVSNQPQHF.

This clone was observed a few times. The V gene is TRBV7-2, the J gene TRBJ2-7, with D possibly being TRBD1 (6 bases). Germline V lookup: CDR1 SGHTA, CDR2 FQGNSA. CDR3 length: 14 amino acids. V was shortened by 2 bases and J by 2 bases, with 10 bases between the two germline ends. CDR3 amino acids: CASSLRQATYEQYF. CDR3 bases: TGTGCCAGCAGCTTACGACAGGCCACCTACGAGCAGTACTTC.

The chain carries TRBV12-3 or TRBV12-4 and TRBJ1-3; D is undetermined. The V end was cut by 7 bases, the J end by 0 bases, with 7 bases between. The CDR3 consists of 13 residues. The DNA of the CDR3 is TGTGCCAGCAAAGCAGTCTCTGGAAACACCATATATTTT. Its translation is CASKAVSGNTIYF.

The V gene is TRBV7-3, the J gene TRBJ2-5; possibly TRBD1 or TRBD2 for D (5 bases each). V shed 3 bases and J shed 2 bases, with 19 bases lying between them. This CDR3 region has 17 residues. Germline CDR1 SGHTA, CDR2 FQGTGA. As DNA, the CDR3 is TGTGCCAGCAGCTTGTCGGGGCCCCGTACGAATCAAGAGACCCAGTACTTC. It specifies CASSLSGPRTNQETQYF.

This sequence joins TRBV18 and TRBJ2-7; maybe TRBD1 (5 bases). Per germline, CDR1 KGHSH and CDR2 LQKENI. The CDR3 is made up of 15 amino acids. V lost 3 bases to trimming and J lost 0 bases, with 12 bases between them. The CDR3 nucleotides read TGTGCCAGCTCACCGGGGCAGGCCCTCTCCTACGAGCAGTACTTC. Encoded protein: CASSPGQALSYEQYF.